A single sample gave rise to the 25 T cell receptor beta chains below, sequenced in a study of radiotherapy plus CTLA-4 blockade in lung cancer. Produced via immunoSEQ multiplex PCR; TCRdb's table is partial and in-frame only. Here the sample spans some 40,000 clones, roughly three quarters being singletons. The source was peripheral blood, collected from a patient treated with radiotherapy plus ipilimumab. These receptor sequences come from a human donor with non-small cell lung cancer whose response to radiotherapy plus ipilimumab could not be evaluated.

The chain uses TRBV4-3 and TRBJ1-5; D remains unclear. Germline-derived CDR1 and CDR2 are LGHNA and YSLEER. The CDR3 sequence is 13 residues long. V was clipped by 5 bases and J by 3 bases, with 8 bases between them. CDR3 bases: TGCGCCAGCAGCGCGGAAGTCAATCAGCCCCAGCATTTT. As protein: CASSAEVNQPQHF.

This clone was counted once. The J gene is TRBJ2-1, the V gene TRBV30; TRBD2 aligns across 7 bases. The germline CDR1 and CDR2 sequences are GTSNPN and SVGIG (reference sequence). The length of the CDR3 is 15 residues. The ends lost 0 bases at V and 7 bases at J; junction bases unmatched: 9. The CDR3 spells CAWSVGLADGNEQFF. The CDR3, as DNA: TGTGCCTGGAGTGTAGGGCTAGCGGATGGGAATGAGCAGTTCTTC.

The gene calls are TRBV9 and TRBJ2-1; 9 bases map to TRBD2. Germline V gene lookup returns CDR1 SGDLS and CDR2 YYNGEE. This CDR3 is 15 amino acids long. V trimming: 0 bases; J trimming: 6 bases; junction bases outside the gene matches: 4. CDR3 nucleotide sequence: TGTGCCAGCAGCGTAGAGCCTAGCGGGATCAATGAGCAGTTCTTC. Residues: CASSVEPSGINEQFF.

The chain uses TRBV6-5 and TRBJ1-6, with D perhaps matching TRBD1 (6 bases). The V end lost 3 bases, the J end lost 9 bases, and 15 bases lay between the germline ends. There are 15 residues in the CDR3. Germline values: CDR1 MNHEY, CDR2 SVGAGI. Here the CDR3 reads CASSYVWDNGSPLHF. The CDR3 DNA follows: TGTGCCAGCAGTTATGTGTGGGACAACGGTTCACCCCTCCACTTT.

The V and J genes are TRBV5-1 and TRBJ2-3; a possible D gene is TRBD1 (6 bases). Trimming left V 0 bases short and J 0 bases short, with 20 bases between. This CDR3 contains 19 residues. Germline CDR1 is SGHRS and CDR2 is YFSETQ. DNA for the CDR3: TGCGCCAGCAGCTTGGTAGGGTCAACAGGGACGGCCAGCACAGATACGCAGTATTTT. Protein: CASSLVGSTGTASTDTQYF.

This clone was recorded once. The junction differs from germline at one of its ends, possibly a read error. The rearrangement links TRBV5-1 to TRBJ2-7; 15 bases agree with TRBD2. Germline-derived CDR1 and CDR2 are SGHRS and YFSETQ. The CDR3 is 16 amino acids. For the CDR3, the DNA is TGCGCCGGCAGCGGACCGGGACTAGCGGGGGGCTACGAGCAGTACTTC. This sequence encodes CAGSGPGLAGGYEQYF.

J is TRBJ2-1 and V is TRBV5-1; the match to TRBD2 covers 7 bases. V shed 2 bases and J 3 bases; nucleotides not matched to a gene: 11. Germline V gene sequence: CDR1 SGHRS, CDR2 YFSETQ. The CDR3 consists of 17 residues. This CDR3 reads CASSLIVVGLDYNEQFF. The CDR3 nucleotides are TGCGCCAGCAGCTTAATAGTGGTCGGACTAGACTACAATGAGCAGTTCTTC.

The gene calls are TRBV28 and TRBJ1-1, with 7 bases lining up with TRBD1. The germline CDR1 and CDR2 sequences are MDHEN and SYDVKM. Losses at the gene ends were 5 bases for V and 4 bases for J; bases not matched to a gene: 10. The CDR3 is 15 amino acids. CDR3 DNA: TGTGCCAGCAGTCCTGCAGGGGGAAGAGGCACTGAAGCTTTCTTT. It yields the protein CASSPAGGRGTEAFF.

V usage is TRBV5-1 and J usage is TRBJ1-2; D uncertain. CDR3 size: 14 residues. Trimming shortened V by 0 bases and J by 7 bases, and 13 bases separated the two germline ends. Germline V gene lookup returns CDR1 SGHRS and CDR2 YFSETQ. The CDR3 is CASSLATSRGGYTF. As DNA, the CDR3 is TGCGCCAGCAGCTTGGCTACTTCTCGAGGTGGCTACACCTTC.

This chain links TRBV6-5 with TRBJ2-1; the match to TRBD2 covers 11 bases. Germline lookup yields CDR1 MNHEY and CDR2 SVGAGI. The CDR3 covers 15 residues. The J segment lost 0 bases and the V segment lost 5 bases, leaving 0 bases of the junction unmatched. The CDR3 region is CASSTSGSSYNEQFF. DNA for the CDR3: TGTGCCAGCAGTACTAGCGGGAGCTCCTACAATGAGCAGTTCTTC.

V usage is TRBV7-2 and J usage is TRBJ2-7; 8 positions agree with TRBD2. Germline loops: CDR1 SGHTA, CDR2 FQGNSA. J lost 1 base, V lost 7 bases, and 6 bases had no gene match. This CDR3 spans 14 amino acids. This CDR3 is CASTLSGGSYEQYF. The CDR3 bases are TGTGCCAGCACCCTCTCGGGGGGGTCCTACGAGCAGTACTTC.

J is TRBJ2-3 and V is TRBV19; D is uncertain. V was pared by 5 bases and J by 4 bases, with 13 bases between. CDR1 is LNHDA and CDR2 is SQIVND in the germline V gene (reference sequence). The length of the CDR3 is 14 residues. The CDR3 loop is CASSPLLGADTQYF. CDR3 nucleotides: TGTGCCAGTAGTCCACTCCTCGGAGCAGATACGCAGTATTTT. The full variable domain, in which reference TRBV19 and TRBJ2-3 provide the parts outside the CDR3, is DGGITQSPKYLFRKEGQNVTLSCEQNLNHDAMYWYRQDPGQGLRLIYYSQIVNDFQKGDIAEGYSVSREKKESFPLTVTSAQKNPTAFYLCASSPLLGADTQYFGPGTRLTVL.

The CDR3 nucleotides read TGTGCCAGCAGCCCCCGGACAGGATCCCTGTGGGACAGGGGGCTGTACGAGCAGTACTTC. It is translated as CASSPRTGSLWDRGLYEQYF. The chain couples TRBV9 to TRBJ2-7; 12 bases line up with TRBD1. The CDR3 extends over 20 amino acids. Trimming took 4 bases from V and 4 from J; bases not matched to a gene: 21. Germline values: CDR1 SGDLS, CDR2 YYNGEE.

This chain uses TRBV7-2 with TRBJ1-5, with 10 positions matching TRBD1. Trimming at V came to 3 bases and at J to 5 bases, leaving 4 bases not matched to a gene. The CDR3 has 15 amino acids. Germline V lookup: CDR1 SGHTA, CDR2 FQGNSA. The CDR3 bases are TGTGCCAGCAGCTTGACGACAGGGGGCGATCAGCCCCAGCATTTT. As protein: CASSLTTGGDQPQHF.

V gene TRBV11-2 combines with J gene TRBJ1-1; perhaps TRBD1 as D (5 bases). The length of the CDR3 is 15 residues. V lost 0 bases, J lost 4 bases, and 12 bases lay in between. Germline loops: CDR1 SGHAT, CDR2 FQNNGV. In DNA form, the CDR3 reads TGTGCCAGCAGCTTAGATCTTCAGGGCGGCACTGAAGCTTTCTTT. Translation: CASSLDLQGGTEAFF.

J is TRBJ2-2 and V is TRBV4-1; D not resolved. The CDR3 totals 16 residues. Trimming shortened V by 1 base and J by 5 bases, and 14 bases separated the two germline ends. The germline V gene encodes CDR1 MGHRA and CDR2 YSYEKL. The CDR3 loop reads CASSQGLNRRTGELFF. The CDR3 DNA reads TGCGCCAGCAGCCAAGGCTTAAATCGGCGGACCGGGGAGCTGTTTTTT.

The CDR3 DNA is TGTGCCAGCAGAAAGATGTCAGGGCTGCAGTACTTC. Its translation is CASRKMSGLQYF. This chain joins TRBV25-1 and TRBJ2-7; D possibly corresponds to TRBD1 (5 bases). Trimming cost V 6 bases and J 9 bases, with 15 bases left between them. Germline-derived CDR1 and CDR2 are MGHDK and SYGVNS. The CDR3 loop spans 12 amino acids.

This chain joins TRBV7-2 and TRBJ2-1; no definite D call. In germline, CDR1 is SGHTA, CDR2 FQGNSA. This CDR3 is 17 amino acids long. V was trimmed by 0 bases and J by 3 bases, leaving 15 bases between them. The CDR3 is CASSLAFRTIYYNEQFF. The CDR3 DNA reads as TGTGCCAGCAGCTTAGCGTTTAGAACTATCTACTACAATGAGCAGTTCTTC.

The rearrangement uses TRBV2 and TRBJ2-5; D gene ambiguous. The V end lost 4 bases, the J end lost 5 bases, and 5 bases lay between the germline ends. The germline CDR1 and CDR2 sequences are SNHLY and FYNNEI. CDR3 length equals 11 residues. The CDR3 loop reads CASSGEETQYF. CDR3 in DNA: TGTGCCAGCAGTGGTGAGGAGACCCAGTACTTC.

The chain combines TRBV9 with TRBJ2-5; 9 nucleotides line up with TRBD1. The J call may be faulty, since TRBJ2-7 better matches the DNA end. CDR1 SGDLS and CDR2 YYNGEE come from the germline V gene. The CDR3 sequence is 16 residues long. The DNA for the CDR3 is TGTGCCAGCAGCGTGGGTCCCGGGACAGGGTACTACGAGCAGTACTTC. Its protein is CASSVGPGTGYYEQYF.

The chain links TRBV2 to TRBJ1-4; D unresolved. Trimming shortened V by 4 bases and J by 5 bases, and 14 bases separated the two germline ends. The CDR3 has 15 amino acids. Germline CDR1 reads SNHLY; CDR2 reads FYNNEI. In DNA, the CDR3 is TGTGCCAGCAGTGCAACTAGAGTGGTAAATGAAAAACTGTTTTTT. Its translation is CASSATRVVNEKLFF. Together with reference TRBV2 and TRBJ1-4, the CDR3 gives the full variable domain: EPEVTQTPSHQVTQMGQEVILRCVPISNHLYFYWYRQILGQKVEFLVSFYNNEISEKSEIFDDQFSVERPDGSNFTLKIRSTKLEDSAMYFCASSATRVVNEKLFFGSGTQLSVL.

The J gene is TRBJ2-4, the V gene TRBV28; 8 bases map to TRBD1. Trimming at V came to 2 bases and at J to 6 bases, leaving 3 bases not matched to a gene. The CDR3 length is 14 residues. CDR1 and CDR2 from the germline V gene are MDHEN and SYDVKM. The CDR3 DNA follows: TGTGCCAGCAGTTTAGCAGGGGGCGGAAACATTCAGTACTTC. This encodes CASSLAGGGNIQYF.

The V gene is TRBV6-5, the J gene TRBJ2-7; 9 positions agree with TRBD1. V shed 7 bases and J 0 bases; nucleotides not matched to a gene: 7. The CDR3 contains 15 residues. Looked up from germline, CDR1 is MNHEY and CDR2 is SVGAGI. In DNA form, the CDR3 reads TGTGCCAGCACCCGGGGGACAGGGAGCTCCTACGAGCAGTACTTC. Protein product: CASTRGTGSSYEQYF.

The chain links TRBV5-1 to TRBJ2-3; weak D call: TRBD2 (5 bases). CDR3 length: 14 residues. V was pared by 5 bases and J by 5 bases, with 15 bases between. Per germline, CDR1 SGHRS and CDR2 YFSETQ. CDR3 region: CASSGRAEGDTQYF. The CDR3 DNA reads TGCGCCAGCAGTGGCCGGGCAGAGGGAGATACGCAGTATTTT.

The rearrangement joins TRBV4-3 to TRBJ2-5; 15 nucleotides line up with TRBD2. This CDR3 contains 15 residues. V dropped 4 bases and J dropped 5; count of bases not matched to a gene: 2. Germline V CDR1 and CDR2: LGHNA, YSLEER. In nucleotides, the CDR3 is TGCGCCAGCAGCCGGGGACTAGCGGGGGGCGAGACCCAGTACTTC. It translates to CASSRGLAGGETQYF.